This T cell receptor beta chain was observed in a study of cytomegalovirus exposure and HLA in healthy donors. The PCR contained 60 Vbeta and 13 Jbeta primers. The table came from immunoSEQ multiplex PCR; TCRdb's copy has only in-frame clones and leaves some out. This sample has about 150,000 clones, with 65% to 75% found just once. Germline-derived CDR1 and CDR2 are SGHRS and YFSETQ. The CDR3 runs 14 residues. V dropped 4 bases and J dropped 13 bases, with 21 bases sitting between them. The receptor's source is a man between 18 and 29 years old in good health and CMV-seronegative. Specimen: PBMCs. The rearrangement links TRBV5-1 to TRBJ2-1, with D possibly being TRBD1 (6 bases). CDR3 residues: CASSPPRTVSPQFF. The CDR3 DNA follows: TGCGCCAGCAGCCCCCCACGGACAGTTTCACCCCAGTTCTTC.